Listed here are 21 T cell receptor beta chains from one sample, sequenced in a study of vaccination and CD4 T cells after COVID-19. Oncomine TCR Beta short-read sequencing was applied to DNA from cultured CD4+ T cells. TCRdb ran MiXCR on the PCR reads and lists one entry per CDR3 protein. The sample has about 8,500 distinct CDR3 sequences; less than 55% are singletons. Treatment: approximately nine-day PBMC culture with coronavirus spike peptide pools or control peptides (ViraFEST assay). These receptors' targets are unknown. The material sequenced was CD4+ T cells from blood, cultured in vitro. All receptors come from a human donor who had recovered from COVID-19.

This clonotype is classed as medium-sized. The chain carries TRBV28 and TRBJ2-6, with TRBD1 identical over 8 bases. The V gene end was trimmed by 5 bases and the J gene end by 1 base; junction bases not matched to a gene: 7. The CDR3 is 17 amino acids. CDR1 is MDHEN and CDR2 is SYDVKM in the germline V gene. The CDR3 protein is CASSPRTGRSGANVLTF. CDR3 nucleotide sequence: TGTGCCAGCAGTCCCCGGACAGGGAGATCTGGGGCCAACGTCCTGACTTTC.

The V gene is TRBV6-5, the J gene TRBJ1-1; D remains unclear. The length of the CDR3 is 13 residues. The germline V gene has CDR1 MNHEY and CDR2 SVGAGI. Trimming shortened V by 4 bases and J by 2 bases, and 8 bases separated the two germline ends. The CDR3, as DNA: TGTGCCAGCAGTTTGTGGGGTAACACTGAAGCTTTCTTT. Its translation is CASSLWGNTEAFF.

The chain recombines TRBV11-2 with TRBJ2-7; possibly TRBD1 for D (5 bases). Germline CDR1 SGHAT, CDR2 FQNNGV. The CDR3 has 14 amino acids. Between the trimmed V and J ends, which lost 1 base and 2 bases, there was a span of 9 bases. The CDR3 sequence: CASSLVDNPYEQYF. DNA of the CDR3: TGTGCCAGCAGCTTAGTGGACAACCCCTACGAGCAGTACTTC.

The rearrangement joins TRBV2 to TRBJ2-1; D possibly matches TRBD1 or TRBD2 (5 bases each). V lost 6 bases, J lost 1 base, and 16 bases lay in between. Looked up from germline, CDR1 is SNHLY and CDR2 is FYNNEI. The CDR3 has 16 amino acids. CDR3 protein: CASSVTGTRSYNEQFF. CDR3 coding DNA: TGTGCCAGCAGCGTTACCGGGACCCGGTCCTACAATGAGCAGTTCTTC.

This sequence joins TRBV20-1 and TRBJ1-5; 7 bases fit TRBD1. The V and J ends lost 6 bases and 0 bases, in that order; junction bases with no gene match: 8. Per germline, CDR1 DFQATT and CDR2 SNEGSKA (reference sequence). CDR3 size: 15 residues. CDR3 bases: TGCAGTGCCCGAGCAGGGGGTAATAGCAATCAGCCCCAGCATTTT. Protein sequence: CSARAGGNSNQPQHF.

The chain uses TRBV29-1 and TRBJ1-2; TRBD1 agrees at 10 bases. Germline loops: CDR1 SQVTM, CDR2 ANQGSEA. The V gene end was trimmed by 6 bases and the J gene end by 4 bases; junction bases not matched to a gene: 5. This CDR3 contains 13 residues. The DNA of the CDR3 is TGCAGCGTCGGACAGGGGGTTGGCTATGGCTACACCTTC. This translates into CSVGQGVGYGYTF.

The rearrangement uses TRBV19 and TRBJ2-3; D might be TRBD1 (5 bases). With 6 bases removed from V and 0 bases from J, the gap between germline ends came to 13 bases. The CDR3 runs to 15 residues. The germline V gene encodes CDR1 LNHDA and CDR2 SQIVND (reference sequence). The CDR3 DNA follows: TGTGCCAGTAGGATGACAGAGACTAGCACAGATACGCAGTATTTT. It is translated as CASRMTETSTDTQYF.

V gene TRBV29-1 combines with J gene TRBJ2-5; 8 bases align to TRBD1. CDR3 length equals 12 residues. Germline V lookup: CDR1 SQVTM, CDR2 ANQGSEA. Trimming took 6 bases from V and 4 from J; bases not matched to a gene: 4. The CDR3 DNA follows: TGCAGCGTCTACAGGGGGGCAGAGACCCAGTACTTC. It is translated as CSVYRGAETQYF.

Written as DNA, the CDR3 is TGCAGTGCTCGACGACAGGAGGTTTCCACTGAAGCTTTCTTT. This encodes CSARRQEVSTEAFF. The chain employs TRBV20-1 and TRBJ1-1, with D tentatively TRBD1 (6 bases). Trimming left V 5 bases short and J 4 bases short, with 17 bases between. Germline V gene sequence: CDR1 DFQATT, CDR2 SNEGSKA (reference sequence). CDR3 length: 14 amino acids.

The chain combines TRBV6-2 or TRBV6-3 with TRBJ2-7; D gene uncertain. CDR1 MNHEY and CDR2 SVGEGT come from the germline V gene. The CDR3 is 12 residues long. V lost 5 bases to trimming and J lost 3 bases, with 8 bases between them. The CDR3 loop reads CASSRNSYEQYF. The CDR3 coding sequence is TGTGCCAGCAGTCGAAACAGCTACGAGCAGTACTTC.

The rearrangement links TRBV7-2 to TRBJ2-7; the D gene is possibly TRBD1 (6 bases). The germline V gene encodes CDR1 SGHTA and CDR2 FQGNSA. This CDR3 is 12 amino acids long. The V end was cut by 2 bases, the J end by 4 bases, with 6 bases between. The CDR3 spells CASSLQGYEQYF. CDR3 bases: TGTGCCAGCAGCTTACAGGGGTACGAGCAGTACTTC. Filled out from reference TRBV7-2 and TRBJ2-7, the complete variable domain reads GAGVSQSPSNKVTEKGKDVELRCDPISGHTALYWYRQSLGQGLEFLIYFQGNSAPDKSGLPSDRFSAERTGGSVSTLTIQRTQQEDSAVYLCASSLQGYEQYFGPGTRLTVT.

This clonotype showed up just a few times. This chain links TRBV20-1 with TRBJ1-6, with a possible D match to TRBD1 (5 bases). The CDR3 extends over 15 amino acids. Per germline, CDR1 DFQATT and CDR2 SNEGSKA (reference sequence). The ends were cut back, 5 bases at V and 0 bases at J, with 11 bases in the middle. The CDR3 protein is CSARDASSYNSPLHF. CDR3 nucleotides: TGCAGTGCTCGGGACGCGAGCTCCTATAATTCACCCCTCCACTTT.

This clonotype was counted between two and nine times. The chain joins TRBV20-1 to TRBJ1-5, with 8 bases aligning to TRBD1. CDR1 and CDR2 from the germline V gene are DFQATT and SNEGSKA (reference sequence). The J segment lost 9 bases and the V segment lost 6 bases, leaving 16 bases of the junction unmatched. CDR3 length: 15 amino acids. DNA for the CDR3: TGCAGTGCACCCGGACAGGGCCACCGATTGGGGCCCCAGCATTTT. Translating it yields CSAPGQGHRLGPQHF.

This sequence joins TRBV10-2 and TRBJ1-2; D might be TRBD1 (5 bases). The CDR3 has 13 residues. Germline CDR1 and CDR2: WSHSY and SAAADI. V was cut by 3 bases and J by 4 bases, with 9 bases left in between. CDR3 sequence: CASSDLQGYGYTF. For the CDR3, the DNA is TGCGCCAGCAGTGATTTGCAGGGCTATGGCTACACCTTC.

In this sample, this clonotype turned up once. The J gene is TRBJ2-7, the V gene TRBV27; TRBD2 agrees at 8 bases. The CDR3 covers 20 residues. Germline V gives CDR1 MNHEY, CDR2 SMNVEV (reference sequence). V lost 4 bases, J lost 1 base, and 21 bases stayed unmatched. DNA for the CDR3: TGTGCCAGCAGTTATTCCCACACAGGGAACGCGGGAGGACTTTCCTACGAGCAGTACTTC. Residues: CASSYSHTGNAGGLSYEQYF.

V usage is TRBV6-1 and J usage is TRBJ1-1; no reliable D call. The CDR3 sequence is 13 residues long. Per the germline V gene, CDR1 is MNHNS and CDR2 is SASEGT. Trimming took off 6 bases at V and 2 bases at J, with 10 bases between the two ends. The CDR3 DNA is TGTGCCAGCAGGCCTCAGACTAACACTGAAGCTTTCTTT. Its translation: CASRPQTNTEAFF.

This clonotype is medium-sized. The chain has TRBV10-2 and TRBJ2-7; D call uncertain. Trimming took 7 bases from V and 2 from J, leaving 15 bases between them. CDR1 and CDR2 from the germline V gene are WSHSY and SAAADI. The length of the CDR3 is 14 residues. CDR3 in DNA: TGCGCCAGCAAGCAAGGAAAGCTCACCTACGAGCAGTACTTC. It encodes CASKQGKLTYEQYF.

The rearrangement links TRBV7-8 to TRBJ1-2; 11 bases map to TRBD1. V lost 5 bases to trimming and J lost 0 bases; unmatched junction nucleotides: 8. This CDR3 region has 17 residues. CDR1 is SGHVS, CDR2 FQNEAQ, per germline. The DNA of the CDR3 is TGTGCCAGCAGCCCCCGGACAGGGGGCGCCTCTAACTATGGCTACACCTTC. Translation: CASSPRTGGASNYGYTF.

V gene TRBV20-1 combines with J gene TRBJ1-2, with 10 bases identical to TRBD1. Germline CDR1 and CDR2: DFQATT and SNEGSKA (reference sequence). The CDR3 is 13 amino acids. The CDR3 region is CTDAGTGAQGYTF. CDR3 in DNA: TGCACGGACGCCGGGACAGGGGCTCAGGGCTACACCTTC.

The chain employs TRBV7-9 and TRBJ1-4; tentative D call: TRBD1 (5 bases). V lost 5 bases and J lost 0, with 13 bases in between. The CDR3 consists of 16 residues. The germline gives CDR1 SEHNR, CDR2 FQNEAQ (reference sequence). The CDR3 is CASSRQIDTTNEKLFF. The CDR3 bases are TGTGCCAGCAGCAGACAGATAGACACAACTAATGAAAAACTGTTTTTT.

This chain links TRBV5-1 with TRBJ1-5; no definite D call. In germline, CDR1 is SGHRS, CDR2 YFSETQ. The CDR3 covers 16 residues. The V end lost 0 bases, the J end lost 6 bases, and 16 bases lay between the germline ends. CDR3 loop: CASSLDLLSGGQPQHF. CDR3 in DNA: TGCGCCAGCAGCTTGGATTTATTATCGGGCGGTCAGCCCCAGCATTTT.